This T cell receptor (beta chain) was documented in a study of CD8 T cells in acute hepatitis C reinfection. About the study: CD8+ T cells specific for HCV NS3-1073 were sequenced. Study-level points and caveats: CDR3 sequences shared with other epitopes were rare. All groups preferentially used TRBV04 and TRBV06, which was not due to overrepresentation in the naive pool.

As for time point: at least 347 days after estimated infection, following spontaneous clearance. Sequencing of hepatitis C virus-specific cells was done ex vivo rather than after in vitro expansion. HCV-specific cells were stained with NS3 1073-1081 tetramer. CD3, CD8 and CD45RO antibodies stained cells; a viability dye excluded dead cells. Using immunoSEQ multiplex PCR, the repertoire was profiled, and TCRdb retains in-frame clones only, with some absent. The sample consists of around 2,700 clones, about 70% of them appearing once. Trimming stripped 0 bases from V and 1 base from J, with 7 bases between. This CDR3 comprises 15 residues. The germline V gene has CDR1 MNHEY and CDR2 SVGAGI.

The V call is TRBV6-5, the J call TRBJ1-5; D is unclear. The TCR comes from a man between 35 and 55 years old who spontaneously cleared hepatitis C infection. The starting material was HCV NS3-1073 tetramer-sorted CD8+ T cells from PBMCs, obtained at follow-up. Here the CDR3 reads CASSYSPGSNQPQHF. The DNA of the CDR3 is TGTGCCAGCAGTTACTCTCCCGGGAGCAATCAGCCCCAGCATTTT.